This paragraph covers one T cell receptor (beta chain) sequence. The data stem from a study of T cell changes during pregnancy in multiple sclerosis. Here immunoSEQ multiplex PCR was the method, and the copy in TCRdb shows in-frame clones only, minus some. There are some 71,000 clones in the sample; approximately 91% occur only once, and roughly 1.5% lies in the top ten. Germline CDR1 reads SGHTA; CDR2 reads FQGTGA. V was clipped by 8 bases and J by 7 bases, with 11 bases between them. The CDR3 is made up of 12 amino acids. Source: peripheral blood, taken in the third trimester of pregnancy. The chain uses TRBV7-3 and TRBJ2-2; tentatively, D is TRBD2 (6 bases). This TCR was recovered from a female donor with multiple sclerosis, enrolled in a pregnancy study. CDR3 region: CASRTTNGELFF. CDR3 in DNA: TGTGCCAGCCGGACTACCAACGGGGAGCTGTTTTTT.